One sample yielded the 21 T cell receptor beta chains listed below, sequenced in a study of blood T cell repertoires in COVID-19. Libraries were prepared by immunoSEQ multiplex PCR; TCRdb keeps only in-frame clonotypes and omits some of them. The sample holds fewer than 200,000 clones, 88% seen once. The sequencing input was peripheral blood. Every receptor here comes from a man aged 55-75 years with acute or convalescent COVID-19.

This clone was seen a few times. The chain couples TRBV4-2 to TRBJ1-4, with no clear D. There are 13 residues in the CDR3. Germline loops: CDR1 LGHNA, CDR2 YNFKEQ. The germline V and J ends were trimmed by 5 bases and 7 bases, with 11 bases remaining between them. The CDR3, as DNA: TGTGCCAGCAGCTCGAGTGGTATTGAAAAACTGTTTTTT. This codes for CASSSSGIEKLFF.

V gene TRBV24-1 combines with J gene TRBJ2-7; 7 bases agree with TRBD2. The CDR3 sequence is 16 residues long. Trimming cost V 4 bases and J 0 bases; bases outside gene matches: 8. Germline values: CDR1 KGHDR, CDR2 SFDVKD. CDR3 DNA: TGTGCCACCAGTGACAGTAGCGGGCTGAGCTCCTACGAGCAGTACTTC. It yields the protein CATSDSSGLSSYEQYF.

CDR3 DNA sequence: TGCGCCAGCAGCCAAGATGGCACAGCCAGGGCAGGGGCAAACGAGCAGTACTTC. It specifies CASSQDGTARAGANEQYF. The chain recombines TRBV4-3 with TRBJ2-7, with a tentative D call TRBD1 (6 bases). V lost 0 bases to trimming and J lost 5 bases, with 23 bases between them. CDR1 is LGHNA and CDR2 is YSLEER in the germline V gene. The CDR3 extends over 18 amino acids.

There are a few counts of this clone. The CDR3 nucleotides read TGTGCCAGCAGCTACGGAGGGGCCGCCGGAAAGGCTTTCTTT. Translating it yields CASSYGGAAGKAFF. This chain links TRBV7-3 with TRBJ1-1, with D possibly TRBD1 on 5 matching bases. Trimming took 4 bases from V and 11 from J, leaving 20 bases between them. The germline V gene encodes CDR1 SGHTA and CDR2 FQGTGA. This CDR3 contains 14 residues.

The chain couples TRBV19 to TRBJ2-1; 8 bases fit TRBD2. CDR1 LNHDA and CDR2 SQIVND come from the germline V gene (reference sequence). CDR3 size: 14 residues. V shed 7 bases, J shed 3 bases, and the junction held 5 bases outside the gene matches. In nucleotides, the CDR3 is TGTGCCAGTAACCCCAGCGGGAGCTACAATGAGCAGTTCTTC. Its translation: CASNPSGSYNEQFF.

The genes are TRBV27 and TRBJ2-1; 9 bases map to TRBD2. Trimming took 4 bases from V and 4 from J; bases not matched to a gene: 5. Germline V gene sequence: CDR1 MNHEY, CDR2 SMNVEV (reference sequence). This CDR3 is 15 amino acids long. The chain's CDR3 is CASSSPAGGYNEQFF. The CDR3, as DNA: TGTGCCAGCAGTTCCCCAGCGGGAGGATACAATGAGCAGTTCTTC.

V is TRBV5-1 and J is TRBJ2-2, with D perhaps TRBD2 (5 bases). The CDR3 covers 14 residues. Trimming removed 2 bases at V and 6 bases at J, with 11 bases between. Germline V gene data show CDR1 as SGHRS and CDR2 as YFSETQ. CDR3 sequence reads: CASSFPDSAGELFF. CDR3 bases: TGCGCCAGCAGCTTCCCAGATAGCGCCGGGGAGCTGTTTTTT.

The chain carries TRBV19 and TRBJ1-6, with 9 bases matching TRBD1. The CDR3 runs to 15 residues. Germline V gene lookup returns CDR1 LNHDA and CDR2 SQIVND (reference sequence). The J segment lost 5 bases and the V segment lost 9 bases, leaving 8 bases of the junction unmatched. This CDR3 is CASTTGGQNNSPLHF. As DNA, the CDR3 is TGTGCCAGCACCACAGGGGGCCAGAATAATTCACCCCTCCACTTT.

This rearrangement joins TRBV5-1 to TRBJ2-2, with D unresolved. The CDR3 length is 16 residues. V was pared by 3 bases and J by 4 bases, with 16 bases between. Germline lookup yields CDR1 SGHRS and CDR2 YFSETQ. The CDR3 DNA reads TGCGCCAGCAGCTCACGCGAATCTAGTTCCACCGGGGAGCTGTTTTTT. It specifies CASSSRESSSTGELFF.

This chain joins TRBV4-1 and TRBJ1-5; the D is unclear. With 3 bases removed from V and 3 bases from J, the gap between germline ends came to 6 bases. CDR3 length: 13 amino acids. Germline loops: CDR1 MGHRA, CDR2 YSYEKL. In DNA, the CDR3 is TGCGCCAGCAGCCAGAGTTCCAATCAGCCCCAGCATTTT. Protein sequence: CASSQSSNQPQHF.

The CDR3 nucleotides are TGCGCCAGCAGCCAAGACGGGACAGGGAGACAGCCCCAGCATTTT. It specifies CASSQDGTGRQPQHF. The rearrangement joins TRBV4-1 to TRBJ1-5, with TRBD1 identical over 9 bases. Germline V gene sequence: CDR1 MGHRA, CDR2 YSYEKL. V shed 0 bases and J 7 bases; nucleotides not matched to a gene: 4. The CDR3 runs to 15 residues.

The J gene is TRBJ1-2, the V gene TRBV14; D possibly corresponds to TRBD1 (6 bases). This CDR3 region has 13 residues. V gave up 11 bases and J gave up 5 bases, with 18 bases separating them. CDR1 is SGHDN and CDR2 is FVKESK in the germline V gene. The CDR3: CAARSPGEYGYTF. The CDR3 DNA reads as TGTGCCGCCCGAAGCCCAGGGGAGTATGGCTACACCTTC.

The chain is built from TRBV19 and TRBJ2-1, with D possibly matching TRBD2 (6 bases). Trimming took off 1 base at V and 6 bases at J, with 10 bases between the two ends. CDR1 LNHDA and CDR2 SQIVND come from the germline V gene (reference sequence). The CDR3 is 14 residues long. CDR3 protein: CASSIAERVNEQFF. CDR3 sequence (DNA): TGTGCCAGTAGTATAGCAGAGCGGGTCAATGAGCAGTTCTTC.

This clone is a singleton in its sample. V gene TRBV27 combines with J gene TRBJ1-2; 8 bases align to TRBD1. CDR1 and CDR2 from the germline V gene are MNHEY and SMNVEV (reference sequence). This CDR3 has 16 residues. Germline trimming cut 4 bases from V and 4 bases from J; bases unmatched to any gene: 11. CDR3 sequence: CASSSTTRDRPYGYTF. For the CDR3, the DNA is TGTGCCAGCAGTTCCACCACCCGGGACAGGCCCTATGGCTACACCTTC.

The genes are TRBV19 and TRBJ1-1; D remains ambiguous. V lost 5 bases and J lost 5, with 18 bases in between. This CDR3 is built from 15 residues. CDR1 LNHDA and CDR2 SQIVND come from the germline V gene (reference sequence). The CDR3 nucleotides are TGTGCCAGTAGTGAGGCCGCCTCCGGGAAGACTGAAGCTTTCTTT. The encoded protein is CASSEAASGKTEAFF.

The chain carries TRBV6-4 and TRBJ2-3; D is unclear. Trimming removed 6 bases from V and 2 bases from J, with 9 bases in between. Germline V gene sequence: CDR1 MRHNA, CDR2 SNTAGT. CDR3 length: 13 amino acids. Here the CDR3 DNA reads TGTGCCAGCAGCAGAACTAACACAGATACGCAGTATTTT. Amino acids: CASSRTNTDTQYF.

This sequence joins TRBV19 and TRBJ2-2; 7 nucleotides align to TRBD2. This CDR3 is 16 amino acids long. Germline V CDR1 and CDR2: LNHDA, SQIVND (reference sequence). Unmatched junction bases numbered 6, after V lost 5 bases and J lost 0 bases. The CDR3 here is CASSSLSGTNTGELFF. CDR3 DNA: TGTGCCAGTAGTTCCCTAAGCGGGACGAACACCGGGGAGCTGTTTTTT.

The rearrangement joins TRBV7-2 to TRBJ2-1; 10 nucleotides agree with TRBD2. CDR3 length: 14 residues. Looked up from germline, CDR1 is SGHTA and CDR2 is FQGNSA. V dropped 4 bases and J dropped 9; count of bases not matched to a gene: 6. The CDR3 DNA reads TGTGCCAGCAGCTCCCTAGCGGGAGTAGGTGAGCAGTTCTTC. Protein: CASSSLAGVGEQFF.

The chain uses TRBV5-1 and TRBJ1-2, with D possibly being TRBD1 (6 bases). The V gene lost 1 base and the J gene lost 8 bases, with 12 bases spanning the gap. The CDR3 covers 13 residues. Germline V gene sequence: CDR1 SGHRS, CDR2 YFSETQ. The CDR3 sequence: CASSLTGPGGYTF. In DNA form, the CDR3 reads TGCGCCAGCAGCTTGACAGGGCCCGGGGGCTACACCTTC.

The DNA for the CDR3 is TGTGCCAGTAGTACGGGACAGGGGGCTAACTATGGCTACACCTTC. Amino acids: CASSTGQGANYGYTF. J is TRBJ1-2 and V is TRBV19, with 11 bases lining up with TRBD1. The germline gives CDR1 LNHDA, CDR2 SQIVND (reference sequence). The V gene end was trimmed by 4 bases and the J gene end by 0 bases; junction bases not matched to a gene: 1. This CDR3 is built from 15 residues. The full variable domain, rest sourced from reference TRBV19 and TRBJ1-2, is DGGITQSPKYLFRKEGQNVTLSCEQNLNHDAMYWYRQDPGQGLRLIYYSQIVNDFQKGDIAEGYSVSREKKESFPLTVTSAQKNPTAFYLCASSTGQGANYGYTFGSGTRLTVV.

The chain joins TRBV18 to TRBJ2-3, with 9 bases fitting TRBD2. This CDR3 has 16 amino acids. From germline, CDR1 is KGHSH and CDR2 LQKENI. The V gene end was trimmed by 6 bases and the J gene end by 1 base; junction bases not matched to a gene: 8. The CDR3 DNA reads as TGTGCCAGCTCGCGGGAGCGGGGGGATGGCACAGATACGCAGTATTTT. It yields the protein CASSRERGDGTDTQYF. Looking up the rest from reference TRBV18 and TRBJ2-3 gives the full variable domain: NAGVMQNPRHLVRRRGQEARLRCSPMKGHSHVYWYRQLPEEGLKFMVYLQKENIIDESGMPKERFSAEFPKEGPSILRIQQVVRGDSAAYFCASSRERGDGTDTQYFGPGTRLTVL.